A single sample is the source of the 23 T cell receptor beta chains below, sequenced in a study of cytomegalovirus exposure and HLA in healthy donors. This PCR relied on a set of 60 Vbeta primers and 13 Jbeta primers. TCRdb's table, derived via immunoSEQ multiplex PCR, lists solely in-frame clones and lacks some. The profile covers 110,000 to 150,000 clones, with around 81% appearing a single time and 2.5% to 3.5% taken by the ten largest. Material: PBMCs. These receptors all come from a male donor in good health and CMV-seronegative.

The rearrangement joins TRBV2 to TRBJ1-2; D is unresolved. Germline CDR1 and CDR2: SNHLY and FYNNEI. V lost 2 bases to trimming and J lost 4 bases, with 14 bases between them. The CDR3 runs 15 residues. The CDR3 spells CASSEWRQQLYGYTF. The DNA of the CDR3 is TGTGCCAGCAGTGAATGGCGGCAGCAACTCTATGGCTACACCTTC.

J is TRBJ1-1 and V is TRBV2; TRBD1 aligns across 9 bases. This CDR3 spans 14 amino acids. Germline CDR1 SNHLY, CDR2 FYNNEI. V shed 5 bases, J shed 0 bases, and the junction held 1 base outside the gene matches. CDR3 loop: CASSWTGVNTEAFF. The CDR3 DNA sequence: TGTGCCAGCAGTTGGACAGGGGTGAACACTGAAGCTTTCTTT.

This chain connects TRBV7-3 to TRBJ2-3, with 7 bases aligning to TRBD1. This CDR3 region has 13 residues. CDR1 is SGHTA, CDR2 FQGTGA, per germline. Unmatched junction bases numbered 6, after V lost 6 bases and J lost 6 bases. The CDR3 protein is CASSHQDRDTQYF. Here the CDR3 DNA reads TGTGCCAGCAGTCACCAGGACAGGGATACGCAGTATTTT.

The CDR3 nucleotides read TGTGCCAGCACCCCCTCGGGAATCTATGGCTACACCTTC. The encoded protein is CASTPSGIYGYTF. V and J are TRBV6-5 and TRBJ1-2, with no clear D. Trimming took off 7 bases at V and 4 bases at J, with 13 bases between the two ends. In germline, CDR1 is MNHEY, CDR2 SVGAGI. The length of the CDR3 is 13 residues.

This clone has a handful of counts. The chain joins TRBV15 to TRBJ2-1; 14 bases agree with TRBD2. J lost 8 bases, V lost 5 bases, and 8 bases had no gene match. Per germline, CDR1 LNHNV and CDR2 YYDKDF (reference sequence). This CDR3 contains 16 residues. The CDR3 region is CATSWGLAGDPYEQFF. The CDR3 DNA follows: TGTGCCACCAGCTGGGGACTAGCGGGAGACCCCTATGAGCAGTTCTTC.

V is TRBV6-1 and J is TRBJ1-3; 7 bases fit TRBD1. Looked up from germline, CDR1 is MNHNS and CDR2 is SASEGT. V lost 7 bases, J lost 1 base, and 4 bases stayed unmatched. The CDR3 sequence is 14 residues long. The CDR3 sequence: CASTQGESGNTIYF. The CDR3 coding sequence is TGTGCCAGCACCCAGGGGGAGTCTGGAAACACCATATATTTT.

The J gene is TRBJ2-1, the V gene TRBV19; 8 nucleotides match TRBD2. V shed 4 bases, J shed 2 bases, and the junction held 4 bases outside the gene matches. CDR3 length equals 15 residues. Germline CDR1 reads LNHDA; CDR2 reads SQIVND (reference sequence). The CDR3: CASSKAGVPYNEQFF. The CDR3 DNA is TGTGCCAGTAGTAAAGCGGGAGTCCCCTACAATGAGCAGTTCTTC.

The V call is TRBV13, the J call TRBJ2-7; 12 bases are a match to TRBD2. This CDR3 is built from 15 residues. The germline V gene encodes CDR1 PRHDT and CDR2 FYEKMQ (reference sequence). V lost 5 bases to trimming and J lost 6 bases; unmatched junction nucleotides: 8. The CDR3 DNA reads TGTGCCAGCAGCACCAACTCACTAGCGGGAGGCGAGCAGTACTTC. Its protein is CASSTNSLAGGEQYF.

The chain uses TRBV7-9 and TRBJ2-1; 9 bases align to TRBD2. The CDR3 covers 16 residues. Germline V CDR1 and CDR2: SEHNR, FQNEAQ (reference sequence). With V trimmed by 6 bases and J by 4 bases, 10 bases remained unmatched. CDR3 nucleotides: TGTGCCAGCAGGTCGCTAGCGGGATCCCTTTACAATGAGCAGTTCTTC. It specifies CASRSLAGSLYNEQFF.

The V and J genes are TRBV9 and TRBJ2-2, with 7 bases identical to TRBD1. The CDR3 consists of 15 residues. The V gene's germline CDR1 is SGDLS and CDR2 YYNGEE. After removal of 6 bases from V and 6 bases from J, the junction contained 11 bases not matched to a gene. The CDR3 protein is CASTDPRQGAGELFF. CDR3 sequence (DNA): TGTGCCAGCACCGATCCCCGACAGGGCGCCGGGGAGCTGTTTTTT.

This chain uses TRBV27 with TRBJ1-1, with a tentative D call TRBD1 (5 bases). This CDR3 has 14 residues. Trimming stripped 3 bases from V and 2 bases from J, with 10 bases between. Per the germline V gene, CDR1 is MNHEY and CDR2 is SMNVEV (reference sequence). CDR3 DNA: TGTGCCAGCAGTTTCTCCGACAGAAACACTGAAGCTTTCTTT. Protein sequence: CASSFSDRNTEAFF.

The chain carries TRBV27 and TRBJ1-2, with D possibly TRBD1 on 6 matching bases. The CDR3 extends over 14 amino acids. Germline assignment: CDR1 MNHEY and CDR2 SMNVEV (reference sequence). Trimming shortened V by 5 bases and J by 4 bases, and 14 bases separated the two germline ends. Here the CDR3 reads CASSPRDRFYGYTF. The CDR3 nucleotides read TGTGCCAGCAGTCCCCGCGACAGGTTCTATGGCTACACCTTC.

This chain connects TRBV6-5 to TRBJ2-2; 12 bases are shared with TRBD2. Germline values: CDR1 MNHEY, CDR2 SVGAGI. There are 16 residues in the CDR3. Germline trimming cut 4 bases from V and 2 bases from J; bases unmatched to any gene: 2. The CDR3 nucleotides read TGTGCCAGCAGTTCTAGCGGGGGGGCCAACACCGGGGAGCTGTTTTTT. As protein: CASSSSGGANTGELFF.

The chain recombines TRBV10-3 with TRBJ2-5; 7 bases map to TRBD2. The J call may be incorrect, as the DNA end agrees better with TRBJ2-7. CDR1 and CDR2 (germline): ENHRY, SYGVKD. The CDR3 runs 13 residues. CDR3 nucleotides: TGTGCCATCAAGGGCACGGGGGGCTACGAGCAGTACTTC. Protein product: CAIKGTGGYEQYF.

This clone turned up a few times. The CDR3 here is CSVELAIRGGYTF. The CDR3 nucleotides are TGCAGCGTTGAATTGGCCATAAGGGGGGGCTACACCTTC. V gene TRBV29-1 combines with J gene TRBJ1-2; D may be TRBD1 (6 bases). Trimming removed 2 bases at V and 8 bases at J, with 15 bases between. The CDR3 covers 13 residues. Germline values: CDR1 SQVTM, CDR2 ANQGSEA.

The chain employs TRBV14 and TRBJ1-2; 7 bases match TRBD1. This CDR3 contains 13 residues. The trim removed 2 bases at V and 8 bases at J, leaving 5 bases unmatched. Germline lookup yields CDR1 SGHDN and CDR2 FVKESK. CDR3 coding DNA: TGTGCCAGCAGCCAACTCAAACAGGGGGGCTACACCTTC. It yields the protein CASSQLKQGGYTF.

The chain couples TRBV7-2 to TRBJ1-1, with 9 bases identical to TRBD1. The germline V gene encodes CDR1 SGHTA and CDR2 FQGNSA. Unmatched junction bases numbered 7, after V lost 4 bases and J lost 4 bases. This CDR3 region has 15 residues. This chain's CDR3 is CASSSGQGQFTEAFF. The CDR3 DNA reads as TGTGCCAGCAGCTCGGGACAGGGCCAGTTCACTGAAGCTTTCTTT.

The chain recombines TRBV7-2 with TRBJ1-2, with D maybe TRBD1 (5 bases). This CDR3 contains 15 residues. V was clipped by 4 bases and J by 0 bases, with 12 bases between them. Germline CDR1 reads SGHTA; CDR2 reads FQGNSA. In DNA, the CDR3 is TGTGCCAGCAGCTGGGGCGGCGGCTCTAACTATGGCTACACCTTC. Amino acid sequence: CASSWGGGSNYGYTF. Complete variable domain (other parts from reference TRBV7-2 and TRBJ1-2): GAGVSQSPSNKVTEKGKDVELRCDPISGHTALYWYRQSLGQGLEFLIYFQGNSAPDKSGLPSDRFSAERTGGSVSTLTIQRTQQEDSAVYLCASSWGGGSNYGYTFGSGTRLTVV.

The chain links TRBV7-3 to TRBJ2-3, with TRBD2 as a possible D gene (6 bases). Trimming took off 5 bases at V and 2 bases at J, with 14 bases between the two ends. Germline V CDR1 and CDR2: SGHTA, FQGTGA. The CDR3 is 15 amino acids. CDR3 residues: CASSATSSLTDTQYF. The CDR3 coding sequence is TGTGCCAGCAGCGCAACTAGCAGTCTCACAGATACGCAGTATTTT.

This clone has a handful of counts. This chain links TRBV7-3 with TRBJ2-1, with D possibly matching TRBD2 (6 bases). From germline, CDR1 is SGHTA and CDR2 FQGTGA. Deletions cut 8 bases from V and 6 bases from J, with 11 bases between. There are 12 residues in the CDR3. In nucleotides, the CDR3 is TGTGCCAGCGGCCGGGAGCCCAATGAGCAGTTCTTC. Translating it yields CASGREPNEQFF.

The V call is TRBV4-1, the J call TRBJ2-3; 8 bases are shared with TRBD2. Unmatched junction bases numbered 16, after V lost 3 bases and J lost 8 bases. CDR3 size: 17 residues. CDR1 is MGHRA and CDR2 is YSYEKL in the germline V gene. The CDR3 here is CASSQSTSGSLAGTQYF. Here the CDR3 DNA reads TGCGCCAGCAGCCAGTCTACTAGCGGCTCACTCGCAGGTACGCAGTATTTT.

The V call is TRBV7-9, the J call TRBJ2-5; a weak D match, TRBD1 (6 bases). The CDR3 is 14 amino acids. CDR1 is SEHNR, CDR2 FQNEAQ, per germline (reference sequence). V lost 3 bases to trimming and J lost 5 bases, with 13 bases between them. CDR3 in DNA: TGTGCCAGCAGCTTCAGGGGATTGGAGGAGACCCAGTACTTC. It is translated as CASSFRGLEETQYF.

The chain is built from TRBV6-6 and TRBJ1-2; D is unclear. The CDR3 covers 14 residues. The V gene's germline CDR1 is MNHNY and CDR2 SVGAGI (reference sequence). Trimming shortened V by 0 bases and J by 6 bases, and 11 bases separated the two germline ends. The CDR3 here is CASSYSTRRDGYTF. In DNA form, the CDR3 reads TGTGCCAGCAGTTACTCTACCCGCCGGGATGGCTACACCTTC.